These 20 T cell receptor beta chains came from one sample sequenced in a study of control samples from healthy donors and cancer patients. Some clones are missing from TCRdb's copy, which holds only in-frame ones; the method was immunoSEQ multiplex PCR. The sample includes 100,000 to 150,000 clones, more than 80% of them seen just once. Sequenced sample: blood. The receptors derive from a man between 18 and 35 years old in good health.

CDR3 amino acids: CAGSTGTRQGATYGYTF. The CDR3 region has the DNA TGTGCCGGGTCGACTGGCACCCGACAGGGGGCGACCTATGGCTACACCTTC. This chain connects TRBV28 to TRBJ1-2, with TRBD1 matching 10 bases. This CDR3 has 17 residues. The germline gives CDR1 MDHEN, CDR2 SYDVKM. The ends lost 11 bases at V and 4 bases at J; junction bases unmatched: 19.

This chain joins TRBV4-1 and TRBJ1-2; 7 bases map to TRBD1. CDR1 is MGHRA and CDR2 is YSYEKL in the germline V gene. This CDR3 is built from 15 residues. The V segment lost 2 bases and the J segment 2 bases; nucleotides outside the gene matches: 5. The CDR3 sequence: CASSQLLTGNYGYTF. Here the CDR3 DNA reads TGCGCCAGCAGCCAACTTTTGACAGGGAACTATGGCTACACCTTC.

CDR3 bases: TGTGCCAGCAGTCCCCAGGTAGGGTTTAATCAGCCCCAGCATTTT. It is translated as CASSPQVGFNQPQHF. The J gene is TRBJ1-5, the V gene TRBV28; D remains ambiguous. The V gene lost 5 bases and the J gene lost 4 bases, with 15 bases spanning the gap. Germline CDR1 and CDR2: MDHEN and SYDVKM. There are 15 residues in the CDR3.

In this sample, this clone turned up once. This chain links TRBV12-3 or TRBV12-4 with TRBJ1-2; TRBD1 matches at 8 bases. The CDR3 loop spans 13 amino acids. V gave up 3 bases and J gave up 4 bases; unmatched junction bases: 1. CDR3 sequence: CASSLGQAYGYTF. In DNA form, the CDR3 reads TGTGCCAGCAGTTTGGGACAGGCCTATGGCTACACCTTC.

This rearrangement joins TRBV7-6 to TRBJ1-1; D uncertain. The germline V gene encodes CDR1 SGHVS and CDR2 FNYEAQ. CDR3 size: 13 residues. The ends were cut back, 5 bases at V and 3 bases at J, with 10 bases in the middle. This chain's CDR3 is CASSPQRDTEAFF. The DNA of the CDR3 is TGTGCCAGCAGCCCACAGAGGGACACTGAAGCTTTCTTT.

The rearrangement links TRBV7-2 to TRBJ1-1; a possible D gene is TRBD1 (5 bases). The CDR3 runs to 15 residues. CDR1 is SGHTA and CDR2 is FQGNSA in the germline V gene. V was cut by 3 bases and J by 0 bases, with 11 bases left in between. CDR3 sequence reads: CASSLIQVMNTEAFF. The CDR3 nucleotides read TGTGCCAGCAGCTTGATACAGGTCATGAACACTGAAGCTTTCTTT.

The CDR3 DNA reads TGTGCCTGGACTAAACAGGGGAAGGCTGGAAACACCATATATTTT. Protein: CAWTKQGKAGNTIYF. V and J are TRBV30 and TRBJ1-3, with 7 bases matching TRBD1. The germline CDR1 and CDR2 sequences are GTSNPN and SVGIG (reference sequence). J lost 2 bases, V lost 4 bases, and 8 bases had no gene match. The CDR3 consists of 15 residues.

The chain is built from TRBV27 and TRBJ1-1, with a tentative D call TRBD1 (5 bases). Trimming left V 5 bases short and J 1 base short, with 11 bases between. The CDR3 covers 14 residues. Germline assignment: CDR1 MNHEY and CDR2 SMNVEV (reference sequence). The CDR3, as DNA: TGTGCCAGCAGTATCGGGACGCCGAACACTGAAGCTTTCTTT. This gives the protein CASSIGTPNTEAFF.

The rearrangement links TRBV2 to TRBJ1-5, with TRBD1 matching 7 bases. CDR3 length equals 16 residues. Trimming removed 0 bases from V and 6 bases from J; junction bases left unmatched: 8. Germline-derived CDR1 and CDR2 are SNHLY and FYNNEI. CDR3 DNA: TGTGCCAGCAGTGAAGCCACCAAGGGGGCTTTTCAGCCCCAGCATTTT. It translates to CASSEATKGAFQPQHF.

The gene calls are TRBV7-9 and TRBJ2-1, with D possibly being TRBD1 (6 bases). Germline-derived CDR1 and CDR2 are SEHNR and FQNEAQ (reference sequence). V lost 5 bases and J lost 5, with 7 bases in between. The CDR3 has 12 amino acids. The DNA for the CDR3 is TGTGCCAGCAGCCCAGGGGACAATGAGCAGTTCTTC. Translation gives CASSPGDNEQFF.

This clone was found a few times. This rearrangement joins TRBV14 to TRBJ2-4; 8 positions match TRBD1. This CDR3 is 15 amino acids long. The germline CDR1 and CDR2 sequences are SGHDN and FVKESK. Trimming took 1 base from V and 7 from J; bases not matched to a gene: 6. The CDR3 DNA follows: TGTGCCAGCAGCCAAGGAAGACAGGGGTTCAACATTCAGTACTTC. This sequence encodes CASSQGRQGFNIQYF.

This chain uses TRBV5-6 with TRBJ1-1; the match to TRBD1 covers 11 bases. Looked up from germline, CDR1 is SGHDT and CDR2 is YYEEEE. The junction had 8 bases not matched to a gene; V was cut back by 4 bases and J by 3 bases. The CDR3 has 16 residues. In DNA, the CDR3 is TGTGCCAGCAGCCCAGGGACAGGGGGATTATACACTGAAGCTTTCTTT. Protein product: CASSPGTGGLYTEAFF.

The chain combines TRBV28 with TRBJ2-7; D is tentatively TRBD1 or TRBD2 (5 bases each). The germline V and J ends were trimmed by 7 bases and 2 bases, with 21 bases remaining between them. CDR3 length: 16 amino acids. Looked up from germline, CDR1 is MDHEN and CDR2 is SYDVKM. As DNA, the CDR3 is TGTGCCAGCACCCCTTCGTGGGGACGAGGTACCTACGAGCAGTACTTC. It specifies CASTPSWGRGTYEQYF.

V and J are TRBV3-1 (or the pseudogene TRBV3-2) and TRBJ1-1; no definite D call. V gave up 5 bases and J gave up 3 bases, with 10 bases separating them. This CDR3 has 13 amino acids. Germline-derived CDR1 and CDR2 are LGHDT and YNNKEL (reference sequence). The CDR3 loop is CASSSVGDTEAFF. CDR3 sequence (DNA): TGTGCCAGCAGCTCTGTCGGTGACACTGAAGCTTTCTTT.

This clone occurred once. The chain is built from TRBV12-2 and TRBJ1-5. TRBV12-2 is tagged as a pseudogene. This CDR3 is built from 15 residues. This chain's CDR3 is CASRLGTESNQPQHF. The CDR3 DNA is TGTGCAAGTCGGCTTGGGACCGAGAGCAATCAGCCCCAGCATTTT.

The chain couples TRBV6-1 to TRBJ1-1; the D gene is possibly TRBD1 (5 bases). CDR3 size: 17 residues. The V gene's germline CDR1 is MNHNS and CDR2 SASEGT. Trimming took 1 base from V and 4 from J, leaving 19 bases between them. The chain's CDR3 is CASSEDGWGFGGTEAFF. CDR3 nucleotides: TGTGCCAGCAGTGAAGACGGGTGGGGGTTCGGCGGCACTGAAGCTTTCTTT.

This clone was seen just once. The V and J genes are TRBV5-1 and TRBJ1-1, with 8 bases aligning to TRBD1. This CDR3 is 14 amino acids long. The J segment lost 1 base and the V segment lost 5 bases, leaving 4 bases of the junction unmatched. Germline CDR1 SGHRS, CDR2 YFSETQ. CDR3 DNA sequence: TGCGCCAGCAGAACCGACAGGGGGAACACTGAAGCTTTCTTT. Protein sequence: CASRTDRGNTEAFF.

In this sample, this clone turned up many times. The CDR3 bases are TGTGCCAGCAGTTTGGGTCTGGGGGGGTATCAGCCCCAGCATTTT. It is translated as CASSLGLGGYQPQHF. The genes are TRBV28 and TRBJ1-5; D perhaps matches TRBD1 (5 bases). V lost 3 bases, J lost 5 bases, and 14 bases lay in between. The CDR3 has 15 residues. Germline CDR1 and CDR2: MDHEN and SYDVKM. Based on the CDR3 plus reference TRBV28 and TRBJ1-5, the full variable domain is DVKVTQSSRYLVKRTGEKVFLECVQDMDHENMFWYRQDPGLGLRLIYFSYDVKMKEKGDIPEGYSVSREKKERFSLILESASTNQTSMYLCASSLGLGGYQPQHFGDGTRLSIL.

A single count supports this clone. The gene calls are TRBV4-1 and TRBJ2-2, with D perhaps matching TRBD2 (6 bases). Germline V CDR1 and CDR2: MGHRA, YSYEKL. This CDR3 is 16 amino acids long. Trimming stripped 4 bases from V and 0 bases from J, with 12 bases between. The CDR3 DNA is TGCGCCAGCAGCCCTTTCGGAGGGTCGAACACCGGGGAGCTGTTTTTT. Residues: CASSPFGGSNTGELFF.

V is TRBV6-1 and J is TRBJ2-7, with D hard to call. Trimming removed 3 bases from V and 3 bases from J, with 6 bases in between. This CDR3 has 12 amino acids. CDR1 is MNHNS, CDR2 SASEGT, per germline. CDR3 DNA: TGTGCCAGCAGTGAGTCAGGCTACGAGCAGTACTTC. This sequence encodes CASSESGYEQYF.